Listed below are T cell receptor beta chains from one sample, sequenced in a study of T cells after yellow fever vaccination. TCRdb re-called the 5' RACE reads with MiXCR, one entry per CDR3 protein. This repertoire shows hundreds of thousands of distinct CDR3 sequences, roughly 4.3% found once; its top ten account for under 30%. Here the sequenced sample was PBMCs, taken 5 days after the yellow fever booster vaccination. These receptors all come from a man between 18 and 29 years old who received the YFV17D yellow fever vaccine. CDR3s include the opening cysteine and the closing phenylalanine or tryptophan. Each record gives: D gene, V gene, CDR3 length, clone size, J gene, CDR3 protein, CDR3 DNA. D genes are given only for firm matches. Not every row has a clone size; where given, it reads once, few, many or a size class.

.	TRBV5-1	16	few	TRBJ1-3	CASSLEGGRPGNTIYF	TGCGCCAGCAGCTTGGAAGGGGGTCGACCTGGAAACACCATATATTTT
.	TRBV7-2	13	few	TRBJ1-6	CASSLGQNSPLHF	TGTGCCAGCAGCTTGGGTCAAAATTCACCCCTCCACTTT
.	TRBV10-3	13	.	TRBJ2-7	CAISDGEVHEQYF	TGTGCCATCAGTGACGGGGAGGTCCACGAGCAGTACTTC
.	TRBV4-1	15	.	TRBJ1-1	CASSQEPALNTEAFF	TGCGCCAGCAGCCAAGAGCCGGCCTTGAACACTGAAGCTTTCTTT
TRBD1	TRBV12-3/TRBV12-4	14	.	TRBJ1-2	CASSLEGAGQGYTF	TGTGCCAGCAGTTTAGAGGGGGCCGGCCAAGGCTACACCTTC
.	TRBV11-3	14	.	TRBJ1-3	CASSSPVRVVTIYF	TGTGCCAGCAGCTCCCCCGTACGCGTGGTCACCATATATTTT
.	TRBV5-1	14	.	TRBJ2-6	CASSQTSGANVLTF	TGCGCCAGCTCCCAAACCTCTGGGGCCAACGTCCTGACTTTC
.	TRBV5-1	15	few	TRBJ1-3	CASSPTAGEENTIYF	TGCGCCAGCAGCCCCACGGCGGGAGAAGAAAACACCATATATTTT
TRBD1	TRBV24-1	16	.	TRBJ2-1	CATSGPDRDTYNEQFF	TGTGCCACCAGTGGTCCGGACAGGGACACCTACAATGAGCAGTTCTTC
TRBD1	TRBV28	13	.	TRBJ2-7	CASSLPGGYEQYF	TGTGCCAGCAGTTTACCAGGGGGCTACGAGCAGTACTTC
TRBD1	TRBV20-1	12	few	TRBJ2-5	CSGDRDQETQYF	TGCAGTGGGGACAGGGATCAAGAGACCCAGTACTTC
.	TRBV30	14	.	TRBJ2-7	CAWSARWGSYEQYF	TGTGCCTGGAGTGCCAGGTGGGGCTCCTACGAGCAGTACTTC
TRBD2	TRBV25-1	15	many	TRBJ2-5	CASSETSGVRETQYF	TGTGCCAGCAGTGAGACTAGCGGGGTTCGAGAGACCCAGTACTTC
.	TRBV30	16	many	TRBJ2-1	CAWSGLGHYHNNEQFF	TGTGCCTGGAGCGGATTGGGACATTATCATAACAATGAGCAGTTCTTC
.	TRBV5-1	16	few	TRBJ2-5	CASSLAEGRRLETQYF	TGCGCCAGCAGCTTGGCAGAGGGGCGACGGTTGGAGACCCAGTACTTC
.	TRBV12-3/TRBV12-4	13	few	TRBJ2-5	CASTRTEEETQYF	TGTGCCAGCACCCGGACGGAAGAAGAGACCCAGTACTTC
TRBD1	TRBV6-5	14	.	TRBJ1-2	CASRLGQGVYGYTF	TGTGCCAGCAGACTGGGACAGGGTGTATATGGCTACACCTTC
.	TRBV11-2	17	few	TRBJ2-2	CASSLGVISHTTGELFF	TGTGCCAGCAGCTTAGGGGTTATTAGCCATACCACCGGGGAGCTGTTTTTT
TRBD2	TRBV6-2/TRBV6-3	18	.	TRBJ2-7	CASSYKLAVTSYSYEQYF	TGTGCCAGCAGTTACAAACTAGCGGTTACGTCCTACTCCTACGAGCAGTACTTC
.	TRBV29-1	13	.	TRBJ2-4	CSVELGNKNIQYF	TGCAGCGTTGAGTTGGGGAACAAAAACATTCAGTACTTC
.	TRBV5-6	16	many	TRBJ2-7	CASSLYNAGPSYEQYF	TGTGCCAGCAGCTTGTACAACGCGGGTCCCTCCTACGAGCAGTACTTC
.	TRBV24-1	14	.	TRBJ1-2	CASPAACRVYGYTF	TGTGCCAGCCCGGCCGCTTGCAGGGTATATGGCTACACCTTC
.	TRBV10-3	15	.	TRBJ1-6	CAISEEGVTNSPLHF	TGTGCCATCAGTGAAGAAGGGGTCACTAATTCACCCCTCCACTTT
TRBD1	TRBV7-9	16	.	TRBJ1-4	CASSLVRDRGNEKLFF	TGTGCCAGCAGCTTAGTAAGAGACAGGGGGAATGAAAAACTGTTTTTT
TRBD1	TRBV27	14	few	TRBJ1-2	CASTTHTGAYGYTF	TGTGCCAGCACCACTCACACAGGGGCCTATGGCTACACCTTC
.	TRBV10-3	14	.	TRBJ2-5	CAISEGAPGETQYF	TGTGCCATCAGTGAGGGGGCGCCGGGCGAGACCCAGTACTTC
TRBD1	TRBV5-1	15	few	TRBJ1-6	CASRSPDRGNSPLHF	TGCGCCAGCAGATCCCCGGACAGGGGAAATTCACCCCTCCACTTT
TRBD1	TRBV9	14	few	TRBJ2-7	CASSVGDRAYEQYF	TGTGCCAGCAGCGTGGGGGACAGGGCCTACGAGCAGTACTTC
TRBD2	TRBV5-1	15	many	TRBJ2-2	CASSQTSGYTGELFF	TGCGCCAGCAGCCAGACTAGCGGTTACACCGGGGAGCTGTTTTTT
.	TRBV29-1	14	many	TRBJ1-1	CSILTRESITEAFF	TGCAGCATACTAACACGGGAGTCGATCACTGAAGCTTTCTTT
.	TRBV7-9	14	few	TRBJ1-4	CASSARGANEKLFF	TGTGCCAGCAGCGCGAGGGGGGCTAATGAAAAACTGTTTTTT
.	TRBV1	12	.	TRBJ1-1	CTSSIGRCEAFF	TGCACCAGCAGCATCGGACGGTGTGAAGCTTTCTTT
.	TRBV5-1	19	.	TRBJ2-3	CASSLVRRGQGRGTDTQYF	TGCGCCAGCAGCTTGGTTAGAAGAGGGCAGGGAAGAGGGACAGATACGCAGTATTTT
.	TRBV20-1	14	many	TRBJ2-3	CSANTGLWADTQYF	TGCAGTGCGAACACAGGGTTGTGGGCAGATACGCAGTATTTT
.	TRBV18	15	many	TRBJ2-1	CASSPPSRVWDEQFF	TGTGCCAGCTCACCACCCTCTAGGGTCTGGGATGAGCAGTTCTTC
TRBD2	TRBV5-4	13	few	TRBJ2-5	CASSPSGTETQYF	TGTGCCAGCAGCCCCAGCGGGACTGAGACCCAGTACTTC
TRBD2	TRBV7-9	15	many	TRBJ2-1	CASSAIAGVYGEQFF	TGTGCCAGCAGCGCGATAGCGGGAGTCTACGGAGAGCAGTTCTTC
.	TRBV4-1	15	.	TRBJ1-5	CASSLFRGNNQPQHF	TGCGCCAGCAGCCTGTTCCGGGGCAACAATCAGCCCCAGCATTTT
TRBD1	TRBV5-5	15	.	TRBJ2-7	CASQYRDRVSYEQYF	TGTGCCAGCCAATACCGGGACAGGGTCTCCTACGAGCAGTACTTC
.	TRBV12-3/TRBV12-4	14	few	TRBJ1-2	CASSPLGVNYGYTF	TGTGCCAGCAGTCCATTAGGGGTTAACTATGGCTACACCTTC
.	TRBV4-1	14	many	TRBJ2-3	CASSQDASMDTQYF	TGCGCCAGCAGCCAAGATGCGAGTATGGATACGCAGTATTTT
.	TRBV11-2	17	.	TRBJ2-2	CASSFPIAGTNTGELFF	TGTGCCAGCAGCTTCCCAATCGCGGGAACGAACACCGGGGAGCTGTTTTTT
.	TRBV28	17	few	TRBJ1-1	CASSSLPGSVGNTEAFF	TGTGCCAGCAGTTCCCTCCCAGGGTCAGTTGGGAACACTGAAGCTTTCTTT